The clone carrying this T cell receptor beta chain was found a few times. Antigen specificity is unknown. This CDR3 is built from 16 residues. Trimming shortened V by 5 bases and J by 7 bases, and 25 bases separated the two germline ends. CDR1 is SGHRS, CDR2 YFSETQ, per germline. The sample comes from a study of T-cell memory formation after mild COVID-19. TCR alpha and TCR beta cDNA libraries carrying sample barcodes and UMIs came from 5'RACE with constant-segment primers. From the 5' RACE reads, TCRdb called clonotypes with MiXCR, one entry per CDR3 protein. The profile shows fewer than 650,000 distinct CDR3 sequences, 15% to 20% of them singletons. General study findings and limits: Nothing confirmed that second-wave clones peaking on day 37 were specific for SARS-CoV-2. Several responding clones turned up in pre-infection memory, indicating that cross-reactive memory may have taken part. Contracting CD4+ clones lay largely in CM and EM, with CD8+ ones residing in EMRA.

The sequencing input was PBMCs or a T cell subset sorted from them (not recorded which). The chain employs TRBV5-1 and TRBJ2-7, with D unclear. This TCR was sampled from an adult woman who had mild COVID-19 (a few samples of this study predate the infection). Cell type and time point are not known. The CDR3 loop is CASSRLQWLKSEEQYF. Here the CDR3 DNA reads TGCGCCAGCAGTCGTCTACAGTGGCTTAAGTCTGAAGAGCAGTACTTC.